These 25 T cell receptor beta chains were sequenced from one sample in a study of OX40 agonist ivuxolimab in advanced cancers. This table comes from immunoSEQ multiplex PCR, and its TCRdb copy is limited to in-frame clones, with some not included. This table has roughly 67,000 clones, about 82% appearing once. Sequencing used CD4+ or CD8+ T cells sorted from blood, obtained in a trial of the OX40 agonist ivuxolimab. The receptor source for this set is an adult with an advanced solid tumor such as melanoma, head and neck, liver or kidney cancer.

CDR3 sequence (DNA): TGTGCCAGCAGCTTAGCACTAGCGGGGACGGGTGATACGCAGTATTTT. As protein: CASSLALAGTGDTQYF. The rearrangement uses TRBV11-2 and TRBJ2-3; 10 bases map to TRBD2. In germline, CDR1 is SGHAT, CDR2 FQNNGV. The length of the CDR3 is 16 residues. V shed 1 base and J 6 bases; nucleotides not matched to a gene: 7. Full variable domain (rest looked up from reference TRBV11-2 and TRBJ2-3): EAGVAQSPRYKIIEKRQSVAFWCNPISGHATLYWYQQILGQGPKLLIQFQNNGVVDDSQLPKDRFSAERLKGVDSTLKIQPAKLEDSAVYLCASSLALAGTGDTQYFGPGTRLTVL.

This CDR3 is CASRMSTGGGNEQYF. In nucleotides, the CDR3 is TGTGCCAGCAGAATGTCGACAGGGGGCGGAAACGAGCAGTACTTC. The chain employs TRBV6-5 and TRBJ2-7, with 10 bases that match TRBD1. CDR1 and CDR2 from the germline V gene are MNHEY and SVGAGI. Trimming cost V 6 bases and J 5 bases; bases outside gene matches: 10. The CDR3 spans 15 residues.

This clone has only a few counts. V usage is TRBV5-4 and J usage is TRBJ2-7; TRBD2 might be the D (6 bases). The V gene's germline CDR1 is SGHNT and CDR2 YYREEE (reference sequence). The ends were cut back, 4 bases at V and 7 bases at J, with 18 bases in the middle. The CDR3 runs to 14 residues. CDR3 residues: CASSPGLGRGEQYF. CDR3 bases: TGTGCCAGCAGCCCGGGACTGGGGCGAGGGGAGCAGTACTTC.

This chain connects TRBV5-1 to TRBJ2-1; TRBD2 matches at 7 bases. Per the germline V gene, CDR1 is SGHRS and CDR2 is YFSETQ. V lost 2 bases and J lost 0; bases outside the gene matches: 2. The CDR3 sequence is 15 residues long. The CDR3 nucleotides read TGCGCCAGCAGCTTTGGCGGGAGCTCCTACAATGAGCAGTTCTTC. Protein product: CASSFGGSSYNEQFF.

For the CDR3, the DNA is TGTGCCTGGAGTGTAGGGCACCACGAGCAGTACTTC. It specifies CAWSVGHHEQYF. The chain links TRBV30 to TRBJ2-7; D is unresolved. The germline CDR1 and CDR2 sequences are GTSNPN and SVGIG (reference sequence). Trimming removed 0 bases at V and 5 bases at J, with 8 bases between. This CDR3 is built from 12 residues.

J is TRBJ2-5 and V is TRBV7-8; D is unresolved. The DNA end is a closer match to TRBJ2-7, so the J assignment may be wrong. Germline V lookup: CDR1 SGHVS, CDR2 FQNEAQ. The CDR3 extends over 13 amino acids. The chain's CDR3 is CASSPRTTYEQYF. DNA of the CDR3: TGTGCCAGCAGCCCACGCACCACCTACGAGCAGTACTTC.

This chain uses TRBV30 with TRBJ1-2, with D hard to call. Per the germline V gene, CDR1 is GTSNPN and CDR2 is SVGIG (reference sequence). The V end was cut by 2 bases, the J end by 4 bases, with 8 bases between. The CDR3 runs 12 residues. CDR3 sequence (DNA): TGTGCCTGGAGTCCTCCTACCTATGGCTACACCTTC. This encodes CAWSPPTYGYTF. Variable domain in full (rest from reference TRBV30 and TRBJ1-2): SQTIHQWPATLVQPVGSPLSLECTVEGTSNPNLYWYRQAAGRGLQLLFYSVGIGQISSEVPQNLSASRPQDRQFILSSKKLLLSDSGFYLCAWSPPTYGYTFGSGTRLTVV.

This rearrangement joins TRBV7-9 to TRBJ2-3, with D unclear. The CDR3 covers 15 residues. CDR1 SEHNR and CDR2 FQNEAQ come from the germline V gene (reference sequence). V lost 5 bases, J lost 0 bases, and 12 bases lay in between. The CDR3 nucleotides read TGTGCCAGCAGCCCACCGCTAACCAGCACAGATACGCAGTATTTT. Its protein is CASSPPLTSTDTQYF.

The chain employs TRBV7-6 and TRBJ2-5; the match to TRBD2 covers 14 bases. Looked up from germline, CDR1 is SGHVS and CDR2 is FNYEAQ. The trim removed 5 bases at V and 4 bases at J, leaving 3 bases unmatched. CDR3 length: 15 amino acids. CDR3 sequence reads: CASSPGLAGVETQYF. The CDR3 DNA sequence: TGTGCCAGCAGCCCGGGACTAGCGGGAGTAGAGACCCAGTACTTC. The entire variable domain, with the rest obtained from reference TRBV7-6 and TRBJ2-5, is as follows: GAGVSQSPRYKVTKRGQDVALRCDPISGHVSLYWYRQALGQGPEFLTYFNYEAQQDKSGLPNDRFSAERPEGSISTLTIQRTEQRDSAMYRCASSPGLAGVETQYFGPGTRLLVL.

This clone appeared once. The chain combines TRBV29-1 with TRBJ2-5; the match to TRBD1 covers 10 bases. In germline, CDR1 is SQVTM, CDR2 ANQGSEA. The CDR3 loop spans 12 amino acids. V shed 7 bases, J shed 5 bases, and the junction held 4 bases outside the gene matches. The CDR3 DNA reads as TGCAGCGCTCAGGACAGGGGGGAGACCCAGTACTTC. Its translation: CSAQDRGETQYF. Together with reference TRBV29-1 and TRBJ2-5, the CDR3 gives the full variable domain: SAVISQKPSRDICQRGTSLTIQCQVDSQVTMMFWYRQQPGQSLTLIATANQGSEATYESGFVIDKFPISRPNLTFSTLTVSNMSPEDSSIYLCSAQDRGETQYFGPGTRLLVL.

V and J are TRBV29-1 and TRBJ2-7; no clear D. V lost 4 bases and J 0 bases, leaving 13 bases between the germline ends. Germline CDR1 and CDR2: SQVTM and ANQGSEA. There are 14 residues in the CDR3. The CDR3 is CSVGTASSSYEQYF. As DNA, the CDR3 is TGCAGCGTTGGTACAGCTTCGAGCTCCTACGAGCAGTACTTC.

In this sample, this clone turned up a few times. The chain carries TRBV6-1 and TRBJ1-4; 8 nucleotides line up with TRBD1. Looked up from germline, CDR1 is MNHNS and CDR2 is SASEGT. The J segment lost 8 bases and the V segment lost 3 bases, leaving 8 bases of the junction unmatched. CDR3 size: 15 residues. CDR3 loop: CASSELTGASEKLFF. The CDR3 nucleotides read TGTGCCAGCAGTGAGTTGACAGGGGCGAGCGAAAAACTGTTTTTT.

V is TRBV6-1 and J is TRBJ1-2; a possible D gene is TRBD1 (5 bases). V was shortened by 4 bases and J by 1 base, with 7 bases between the two germline ends. Germline CDR1 and CDR2: MNHNS and SASEGT. There are 13 residues in the CDR3. The CDR3 protein is CASSVGGNYGYTF. DNA for the CDR3: TGTGCCAGCAGTGTGGGGGGTAACTATGGCTACACCTTC.

The chain uses TRBV6-4 and TRBJ1-4, with D possibly TRBD1 on 6 matching bases. The CDR3 loop spans 19 amino acids. CDR1 is MRHNA, CDR2 SNTAGT, per germline. Trimming took 0 bases from V and 4 from J, leaving 21 bases between them. This CDR3 is CASSDSKTGPDSNNEKLFF. DNA of the CDR3: TGTGCCAGCAGTGACTCGAAGACAGGTCCCGATTCTAATAATGAAAAACTGTTTTTT.

The count of this clone is one. Its ends do not fully match the called genes, so a read error is possible. The chain couples TRBV4-1 to TRBJ2-7, with D possibly TRBD2 on 6 matching bases. The V gene's germline CDR1 is MGHRA and CDR2 YSYEKL. The CDR3 has 13 amino acids. CDR3 amino acids: CASSFGTFYEQYF. CDR3 nucleotides: TGTGCCAGCAGCTTCGGGACTTTCTACGAGCAGTACTTC.

The genes are TRBV9 and TRBJ2-5; D ambiguous. V lost 3 bases to trimming and J lost 5 bases, with 8 bases between them. This CDR3 is built from 12 residues. From germline, CDR1 is SGDLS and CDR2 YYNGEE. In DNA, the CDR3 is TGTGCCAGCAGCGGGGGTGGGGAGACCCAGTACTTC. Translated, it gives CASSGGGETQYF.

The chain joins TRBV4-3 to TRBJ2-1; 12 bases match TRBD2. CDR1 LGHNA and CDR2 YSLEER come from the germline V gene. The CDR3 spans 16 residues. The junction had 7 bases not matched to a gene; V was cut back by 0 bases and J by 10 bases. The CDR3 loop is CASSQELAGGRTEQFF. The CDR3 DNA is TGCGCCAGCAGCCAAGAGCTAGCGGGGGGGCGAACAGAGCAGTTCTTC.

This chain uses TRBV5-4 with TRBJ1-4; TRBD1 aligns across 10 bases. This CDR3 has 14 residues. Germline lookup yields CDR1 SGHNT and CDR2 YYREEE (reference sequence). With 0 bases clipped from V and 10 bases from J, the junction kept 3 bases outside the gene matches. As DNA, the CDR3 is TGTGCCAGCAGCTTGGGGACAGGGGGTGGAAAACTGTTTTTT. Translated, it gives CASSLGTGGGKLFF.

The chain is built from TRBV6-5 and TRBJ2-1; no firm D call. This CDR3 has 13 residues. Trimming pared 0 bases from V and 0 bases from J, leaving 0 bases between. Germline CDR1 and CDR2: MNHEY and SVGAGI. The CDR3 sequence is CASSYSSYNEQFF. As DNA, the CDR3 is TGTGCCAGCAGTTACTCCTCCTACAATGAGCAGTTCTTC.

The chain recombines TRBV2 with TRBJ2-3, with D maybe TRBD1 (6 bases). The CDR3 sequence is 14 residues long. From germline, CDR1 is SNHLY and CDR2 FYNNEI. Trimming removed 8 bases from V and 6 bases from J, with 18 bases in between. For the CDR3, the DNA is TGTGCCAGCGTCTGGGGGCGAGGCATGGATACGCAGTATTTT. Residues: CASVWGRGMDTQYF.

The rearrangement links TRBV28 to TRBJ1-5; D might be TRBD1 (5 bases). The CDR3 is made up of 14 amino acids. V dropped 3 bases and J dropped 4 bases, with 10 bases sitting between them. CDR1 is MDHEN and CDR2 is SYDVKM in the germline V gene. CDR3 loop: CASSFQGPNQPQHF. CDR3 coding DNA: TGTGCCAGCAGTTTTCAGGGTCCTAATCAGCCCCAGCATTTT.

This clone was detected once. V gene TRBV5-4 combines with J gene TRBJ2-7, with 10 bases fitting TRBD1. V lost 4 bases, J lost 7 bases, and 11 bases stayed unmatched. The CDR3 has 15 amino acids. Germline V CDR1 and CDR2: SGHNT, YYREEE (reference sequence). The CDR3 DNA sequence: TGTGCCAGCAGCAACGGGGACAGGGGTGTCTGGGAGCAGTACGTC. This gives the protein CASSNGDRGVWEQYV.

This rearrangement joins TRBV6-1 to TRBJ1-6; 9 nucleotides match TRBD1. Unmatched junction bases numbered 4, after V lost 9 bases and J lost 4 bases. CDR1 MNHNS and CDR2 SASEGT come from the germline V gene. The CDR3 is 14 amino acids. CDR3 residues: CASRQGEYNSPLHF. Written as DNA, the CDR3 is TGTGCCAGTAGACAGGGGGAGTATAATTCACCCCTCCACTTT.

The rearrangement links TRBV6-5 to TRBJ2-1; the match to TRBD1 covers 8 bases. The CDR3 runs to 15 residues. Trimming cost V 7 bases and J 4 bases; bases outside gene matches: 9. Germline V lookup: CDR1 MNHEY, CDR2 SVGAGI. CDR3 DNA sequence: TGTGCCAGCACCCGACAGGGACAGGTATACAATGAGCAGTTCTTC. It specifies CASTRQGQVYNEQFF.

The V and J genes are TRBV6-1 and TRBJ1-2; tentatively, D is TRBD1 (6 bases). This CDR3 is built from 12 residues. CDR1 MNHNS and CDR2 SASEGT come from the germline V gene. V was pared by 5 bases and J by 6 bases, with 10 bases between. Here the CDR3 DNA reads TGTGCCAGCAGTTGGACAGATGATGGCTACACCTTC. Translating gives CASSWTDDGYTF.